The 12 T cell receptor beta chains given below trace back to one sample, sequenced in a study of blood T cell repertoires in COVID-19. Sequencing used immunoSEQ multiplex PCR; TCRdb keeps in-frame clones, though not all of them. Of roughly 70,000 clones in the sample, about nine tenths were seen once. Material for sequencing was peripheral blood. The receptor set was obtained from a man aged 45-60 years with active COVID-19.

The CDR3 DNA is TGTGCCAGCAGCCAAATTCCGGGATTCACGAACACTGAAGCTTTCTTT. It encodes CASSQIPGFTNTEAFF. The chain is built from TRBV4-2 and TRBJ1-1; D ambiguous. Germline CDR1 is LGHNA and CDR2 is YNFKEQ. The CDR3 contains 16 residues. V was pared by 2 bases and J by 1 base, with 14 bases between.

Turning to this clone: At the DNA level, this CDR3 is encoded by other sequences in the same sample as well. The chain recombines TRBV5-1 with TRBJ2-5, with a weak D call TRBD1 (6 bases). The CDR3 contains 13 residues. V gave up 0 bases and J gave up 4 bases, with 7 bases separating them. Per germline, CDR1 SGHRS and CDR2 YFSETQ. CDR3 nucleotides: TGCGCCAGCAGCTTGGGCAGGGGAGAGACCCAGTACTTC. It encodes CASSLGRGETQYF.

Written as DNA, the CDR3 is TGTGCCAGCAGCCAAGAGGCTCGGGAGATGAACAATGAGCAGTTCTTC. This sequence encodes CASSQEAREMNNEQFF. This chain connects TRBV4-2 to TRBJ2-1; D might be TRBD2 (6 bases). CDR1 is LGHNA and CDR2 is YNFKEQ in the germline V gene. The V end was cut by 0 bases, the J end by 5 bases, with 14 bases between. The CDR3 is 16 amino acids.

The chain joins TRBV14 to TRBJ1-1, with a weak D call TRBD1 (6 bases). V lost 0 bases and J lost 0, with 11 bases in between. The germline gives CDR1 SGHDN, CDR2 FVKESK. CDR3 length: 16 residues. The CDR3 DNA sequence: TGTGCCAGCAGCCAAGATAGGTACAGGGTGAACACTGAAGCTTTCTTT. Protein product: CASSQDRYRVNTEAFF.

The rearrangement uses TRBV18 and TRBJ2-7, with TRBD2 matching over 7 bases. With 6 bases clipped from V and 3 bases from J, the junction kept 8 bases outside the gene matches. Germline V gene lookup returns CDR1 KGHSH and CDR2 LQKENI. The length of the CDR3 is 14 residues. CDR3 DNA sequence: TGTGCCAGCTCCCCGAGCGGGATAAGCTACGAGCAGTACTTC. It translates to CASSPSGISYEQYF.

The genes are TRBV7-3 and TRBJ1-2, with a tentative D call TRBD1 (5 bases). V was clipped by 5 bases and J by 7 bases, with 11 bases between them. Germline CDR1 and CDR2: SGHTA and FQGTGA. The CDR3 loop spans 12 amino acids. CDR3 in DNA: TGTGCCAGCAGCCTGGGGAGGGGTGGCTACACCTTC. It codes for CASSLGRGGYTF.

J is TRBJ2-5 and V is TRBV2; 11 bases agree with TRBD2. From germline, CDR1 is SNHLY and CDR2 FYNNEI. V shed 9 bases and J 3 bases; nucleotides not matched to a gene: 3. This CDR3 has 13 residues. The CDR3 loop is CASTSGREETQYF. The CDR3 DNA reads as TGTGCCAGTACTAGCGGGAGAGAAGAGACCCAGTACTTC.

The chain uses TRBV14 and TRBJ2-7; 9 bases are shared with TRBD1. The CDR3 runs 16 residues. The germline gives CDR1 SGHDN, CDR2 FVKESK. V gave up 2 bases and J gave up 6 bases; unmatched junction bases: 11. The CDR3, as DNA: TGTGCCAGCAGCCAAAAAGGGACAGGGTTCGTCTCCGAGCAGTACTTC. This sequence encodes CASSQKGTGFVSEQYF.

This sequence joins TRBV6-5 and TRBJ1-6, with D unresolved. The V gene lost 4 bases and the J gene lost 6 bases, with 13 bases spanning the gap. CDR3 length: 15 amino acids. The germline gives CDR1 MNHEY, CDR2 SVGAGI. CDR3 nucleotides: TGTGCCAGCAGTTTGGACTCCGTCGGTAATTCACCCCTCCACTTT. Translation: CASSLDSVGNSPLHF.

The chain employs TRBV6-6 and TRBJ1-2; the D gene is possibly TRBD1 (6 bases). Trimming took off 5 bases at V and 11 bases at J, with 15 bases between the two ends. Germline V gene sequence: CDR1 MNHNY, CDR2 SVGAGI (reference sequence). The CDR3 loop spans 12 amino acids. The chain's CDR3 is CASSGQSSWYTF. CDR3 DNA: TGTGCCAGCAGTGGACAGAGCTCCTGGTACACCTTC.

This chain links TRBV5-1 with TRBJ1-2; D may be TRBD1 (5 bases). V was clipped by 7 bases and J by 5 bases, with 15 bases between them. The CDR3 contains 13 residues. Germline CDR1 reads SGHRS; CDR2 reads YFSETQ. This CDR3 reads CASSSLGGYGYTF. CDR3 nucleotides: TGCGCCAGCTCATCGCTGGGGGGGTATGGCTACACCTTC.

The chain carries TRBV18 and TRBJ1-2, with D hard to call. The CDR3 totals 14 residues. V dropped 0 bases and J dropped 5 bases, with 10 bases sitting between them. Germline-derived CDR1 and CDR2 are KGHSH and LQKENI. Here the CDR3 reads CASSPPIAGYGYTF. In DNA, the CDR3 is TGTGCCAGCTCACCACCTATCGCAGGTTATGGCTACACCTTC. Looking up the rest from reference TRBV18 and TRBJ1-2 gives the full variable domain: NAGVMQNPRHLVRRRGQEARLRCSPMKGHSHVYWYRQLPEEGLKFMVYLQKENIIDESGMPKERFSAEFPKEGPSILRIQQVVRGDSAAYFCASSPPIAGYGYTFGSGTRLTVV.